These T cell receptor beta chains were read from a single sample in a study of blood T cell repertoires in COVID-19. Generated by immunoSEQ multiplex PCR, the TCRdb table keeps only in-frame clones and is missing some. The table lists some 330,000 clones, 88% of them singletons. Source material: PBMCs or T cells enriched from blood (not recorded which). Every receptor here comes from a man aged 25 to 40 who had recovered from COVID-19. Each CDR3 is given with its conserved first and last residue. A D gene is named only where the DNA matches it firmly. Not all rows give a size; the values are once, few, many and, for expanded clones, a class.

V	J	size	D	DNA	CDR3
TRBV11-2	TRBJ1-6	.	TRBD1	TGTGCCAGCAGCCAGGGACAGGATAATTCACCCCTCCACTTT	CASSQGQDNSPLHF
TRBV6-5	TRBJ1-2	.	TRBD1	TGTGCCAGCAGCCCCGGCCCAGGGGGCCTCGATGGCTACACCTTC	CASSPGPGGLDGYTF
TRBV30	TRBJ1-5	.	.	TGTGCCTGGAGTAGTGCAGGGGACCAGCCCCAGCATTTT	CAWSSAGDQPQHF
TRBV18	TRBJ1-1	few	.	TGTGCCAGCTCACCAATTTCGGGGATGAAGCCTGAAGCTTTCTTT	CASSPISGMKPEAFF
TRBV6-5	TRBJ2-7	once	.	TGTGCCAGCGATGCCGGGGCCTACGAGCAGTACTTC	CASDAGAYEQYF
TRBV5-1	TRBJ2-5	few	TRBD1	TGCGCCAGCAGATTGACAGGGGAAGAGACCCAGTACTTC	CASRLTGEETQYF
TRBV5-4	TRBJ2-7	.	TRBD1	TGTGCCAGCAGCACCCGACAGGGAGCCGACTACGAGCAGTACTTC	CASSTRQGADYEQYF
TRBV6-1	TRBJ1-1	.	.	TGTGCCAGCAGTGAAACGTTAAGGGGCAGTGAAGCTTTCTTT	CASSETLRGSEAFF
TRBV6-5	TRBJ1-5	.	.	TGTGCCAGCAGTACAAACAGGGAAACGAGACAGCCCCAGCATTTT	CASSTNRETRQPQHF
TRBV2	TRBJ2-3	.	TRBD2	TGTGCCAGCAGTGATAGCGGGGGTTTCGGCACAGATACGCAGTATTTT	CASSDSGGFGTDTQYF
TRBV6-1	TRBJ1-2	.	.	TGTGCCAGCAGTGCCCGGAGCCTTGTTGGCTACACCTTC	CASSARSLVGYTF
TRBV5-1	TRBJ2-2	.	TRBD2	TGCGCCAGCAGTTTGACCCCTAGCGGGGTCAACACCGGGGAGCTGTTTTTT	CASSLTPSGVNTGELFF
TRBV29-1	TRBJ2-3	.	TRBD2	TGCAGCGCCCCCCCGGGGGCGGGGGGACACACAGATACGCAGTATTTT	CSAPPGAGGHTDTQYF
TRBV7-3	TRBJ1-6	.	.	TGTGCCAGCAGCTCCGGGTGGCCCAGTAATTCACCCCTCCACTTT	CASSSGWPSNSPLHF
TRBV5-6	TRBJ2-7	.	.	TGTGCCAGCAGCTTGACGGCAGGGACCTACGAGCAGTACTTC	CASSLTAGTYEQYF
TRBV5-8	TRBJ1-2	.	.	TGTGCCAGCAGCTTGAGTGTCAGGGGATCCTATGGCTACACCTTC	CASSLSVRGSYGYTF
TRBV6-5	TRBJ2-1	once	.	TGTGCCAGCAGTTACTCGATCGTGGCGGGTAGTGAGCAGTTCTTC	CASSYSIVAGSEQFF
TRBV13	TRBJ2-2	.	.	TGTGCCAGCAGCCCTATCAGCTCGGGCGGGGAGCTGTTTTTT	CASSPISSGGELFF
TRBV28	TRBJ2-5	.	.	TGTGCCAGCAGTTGGTCCCCAGGGGTGGAGACCCAGTACTTC	CASSWSPGVETQYF
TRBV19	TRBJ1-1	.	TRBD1	TGTGCCAGTAGTATACGGGACAGGGGGCCGAACACTGAAGCTTTCTTT	CASSIRDRGPNTEAFF
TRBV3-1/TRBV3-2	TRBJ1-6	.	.	TGTGCCAGCAGCCTAGTCGGGAGGGAGTCACCCCTCCACTTT	CASSLVGRESPLHF
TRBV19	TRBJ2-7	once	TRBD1	TGTGCCAGTAGTGTAACCGGGACAGGGGGCTTCTACGAGCAGTACTTC	CASSVTGTGGFYEQYF
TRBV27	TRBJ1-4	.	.	TGTGCCAGCAGTTCCCCGGGGACAACGGAAAAACTGTTTTTT	CASSSPGTTEKLFF
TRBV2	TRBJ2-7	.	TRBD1	TGTGCCATCTTTGGGGCGACAGGGACAAACTCAGCCTACGAGCAGTACTTC	CAIFGATGTNSAYEQYF
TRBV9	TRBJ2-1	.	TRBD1	TGTGCCAGCAGCGTATGGCACAGGGGCCGAGACAATGAGCAGTTCTTC	CASSVWHRGRDNEQFF
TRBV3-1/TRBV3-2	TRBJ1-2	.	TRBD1	TGTGCCAGCAGCCAAGTTCTTACAGGGGGCAGATATGGCTACACCTTC	CASSQVLTGGRYGYTF
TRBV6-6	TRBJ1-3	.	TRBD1	TGTGCCAGCAGTTCGACAGGGGACGGAAACACCATATATTTT	CASSSTGDGNTIYF
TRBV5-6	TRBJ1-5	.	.	TGTGCCAGCACCCAGGGTGGAGGGAGGTATCAGCCCCAGCATTTT	CASTQGGGRYQPQHF
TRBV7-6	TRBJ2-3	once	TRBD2	TGTGCCAGCAGCCCTCTTGGACTAGCGGGGGGCACAGATACGCAGTATTTT	CASSPLGLAGGTDTQYF
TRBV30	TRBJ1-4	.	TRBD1	TGTGCCTGGAGTCGAGGGGGCTTAAGAGGTGAAAAACTGTTTTTT	CAWSRGGLRGEKLFF
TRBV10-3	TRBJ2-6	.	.	TGTGCCATCAGTGAGTCGGAGGGAAGGGCCTTTACTGGGGCCAACGTCCTGACTTTC	CAISESEGRAFTGANVLTF
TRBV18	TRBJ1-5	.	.	TGTGCCAGCTCACCCCAGGGGAGCAATCAGCCCCAGCATTTT	CASSPQGSNQPQHF